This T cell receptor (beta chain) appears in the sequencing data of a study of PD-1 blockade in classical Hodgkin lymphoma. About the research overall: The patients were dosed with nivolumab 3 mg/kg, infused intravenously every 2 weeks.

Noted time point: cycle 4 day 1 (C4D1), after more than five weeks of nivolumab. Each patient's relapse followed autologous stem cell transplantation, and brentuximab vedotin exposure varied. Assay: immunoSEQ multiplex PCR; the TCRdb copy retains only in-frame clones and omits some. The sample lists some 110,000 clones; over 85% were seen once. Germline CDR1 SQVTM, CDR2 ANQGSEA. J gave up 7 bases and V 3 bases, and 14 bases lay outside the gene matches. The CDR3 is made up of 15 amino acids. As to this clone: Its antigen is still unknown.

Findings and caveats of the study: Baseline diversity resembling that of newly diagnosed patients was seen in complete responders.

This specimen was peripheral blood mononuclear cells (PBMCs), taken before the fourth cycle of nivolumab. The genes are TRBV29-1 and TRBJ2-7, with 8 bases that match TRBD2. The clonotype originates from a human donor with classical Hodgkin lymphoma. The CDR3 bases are TGCAGCGTTGAGATGGCTAGCGGGTTACCTGTTGAGCAGTACTTC. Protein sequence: CSVEMASGLPVEQYF.